The 21 T cell receptor beta chains presented below share a single source sample, sequenced in a study of cytomegalovirus exposure and HLA in healthy donors. Primers for the PCR totalled 60 Vbeta and 13 Jbeta. The data were produced by immunoSEQ multiplex PCR, yet TCRdb's version contains in-frame clones alone and is incomplete. The table shows 100,000 to 130,000 clones, with more than 65% occurring only once. What was sequenced was PBMCs. These TCRs come from a man under 40 in good health and CMV-seronegative.

This clone showed up just a few times. J is TRBJ2-1 and V is TRBV5-6; a weak D match, TRBD1 (6 bases). Trimming removed 4 bases at V and 0 bases at J, with 11 bases between. The CDR3 runs to 15 residues. In germline, CDR1 is SGHDT, CDR2 YYEEEE. CDR3 bases: TGTGCCAGCAGCGACAGGCGATACTCCTACAATGAGCAGTTCTTC. It is translated as CASSDRRYSYNEQFF.

The table lists this clone with a count of one. The chain links TRBV9 to TRBJ2-7, with a possible D match to TRBD1 (5 bases). Germline loops: CDR1 SGDLS, CDR2 YYNGEE. V lost 3 bases, J lost 3 bases, and 10 bases lay in between. This CDR3 has 13 residues. The chain's CDR3 is CASSGYRGYEQYF. As DNA, the CDR3 is TGTGCCAGCAGCGGGTATAGGGGCTACGAGCAGTACTTC.

This clone appeared once. V gene TRBV25-1 combines with J gene TRBJ2-7, with unresolved D. CDR3 size: 13 residues. Trimming stripped 4 bases from V and 2 bases from J, with 9 bases between. Germline lookup yields CDR1 MGHDK and CDR2 SYGVNS. The DNA of the CDR3 is TGTGCCAGCAGTGCCGGGTTTGCCTACGAGCAGTACTTC. Amino acids: CASSAGFAYEQYF.

The chain carries TRBV4-1 and TRBJ1-5, with 8 bases identical to TRBD1. V lost 3 bases, J lost 8 bases, and 6 bases stayed unmatched. From germline, CDR1 is MGHRA and CDR2 YSYEKL. The CDR3 extends over 14 amino acids. CDR3 protein: CASSQTGAPEPQHF. The CDR3 DNA follows: TGCGCCAGCAGCCAGACAGGGGCCCCAGAGCCCCAGCATTTT.

In DNA, the CDR3 is TGTGCCAGCAGTTTCACAGGGGGCACTGAAGCTTTCTTT. Translated, it gives CASSFTGGTEAFF. The chain employs TRBV27 and TRBJ1-1; 8 nucleotides line up with TRBD1. V dropped 3 bases and J dropped 4; count of bases not matched to a gene: 1. CDR3 length: 13 amino acids. Germline-derived CDR1 and CDR2 are MNHEY and SMNVEV (reference sequence).

The CDR3 DNA is TGTGCCAGTAGTCTCGGGACAGGGGGCGTAGATCAGCCCCAGCATTTT. Translated: CASSLGTGGVDQPQHF. V gene TRBV19 combines with J gene TRBJ1-5, with 12 bases aligning to TRBD1. Per germline, CDR1 LNHDA and CDR2 SQIVND (reference sequence). There are 16 residues in the CDR3. Losses at the gene ends were 5 bases for V and 5 bases for J; bases not matched to a gene: 7.

This clone was found once. This chain's CDR3 is CASKADQETQYF. The DNA for the CDR3 is TGTGCCAGCAAGGCGGACCAAGAGACCCAGTACTTC. The V and J genes are TRBV6-1 and TRBJ2-5; no clear D gene. Germline CDR1 and CDR2: MNHNS and SASEGT. The CDR3 runs to 12 residues. Trimming removed 7 bases at V and 0 bases at J, with 6 bases between.

The CDR3 nucleotides are TGTGCCAGCAGTATACAGGGTGGAGAAGCTTTCTTT. This sequence encodes CASSIQGGEAFF. The V gene is TRBV27, the J gene TRBJ1-1, with a possible D match to TRBD1 (6 bases). CDR3 length: 12 residues. Per germline, CDR1 MNHEY and CDR2 SMNVEV (reference sequence). V was shortened by 5 bases and J by 8 bases, with 12 bases between the two germline ends.

This chain connects TRBV18 to TRBJ2-7, with TRBD1 identical over 11 bases. This CDR3 is built from 14 residues. Trimming at V came to 3 bases and at J to 2 bases, leaving 0 bases not matched to a gene. Germline values: CDR1 KGHSH, CDR2 LQKENI. The CDR3 sequence: CASSPDRGPYEQYF. CDR3 in DNA: TGTGCCAGCTCACCGGACAGGGGGCCCTACGAGCAGTACTTC.

The gene calls are TRBV6-1 and TRBJ1-3; D is unresolved. The germline V gene has CDR1 MNHNS and CDR2 SASEGT. The CDR3 spans 13 residues. V lost 6 bases to trimming and J lost 0 bases, with 6 bases between them. CDR3 DNA: TGTGCCAGCAGGTTCGTCTCTGGAAACACCATATATTTT. Its protein product is CASRFVSGNTIYF.

This sequence joins TRBV12-5 and TRBJ1-1; D unresolved. Germline loops: CDR1 LGHNT, CDR2 FRNRAP. The CDR3 runs 13 residues. The germline V and J ends were trimmed by 2 bases and 1 base, with 5 bases remaining between them. The CDR3 protein is CASGLPGNTEAFF. In DNA form, the CDR3 reads TGTGCTAGTGGTTTGCCAGGGAACACTGAAGCTTTCTTT. Together with reference TRBV12-5 and TRBJ1-1, the CDR3 gives the full variable domain: DARVTQTPRHKVTEMGQEVTMRCQPILGHNTVFWYRQTMMQGLELLAYFRNRAPLDDSGMPKDRFSAEMPDATLATLKIQPSEPRDSAVYFCASGLPGNTEAFFGQGTRLTVV.

The V call is TRBV7-6, the J call TRBJ1-6, with D hard to call. The CDR3 sequence is 13 residues long. Germline-derived CDR1 and CDR2 are SGHVS and FNYEAQ. The ends were cut back, 1 base at V and 8 bases at J, with 6 bases in the middle. The chain's CDR3 is CASSLDTYSPLHF. CDR3 sequence (DNA): TGTGCCAGCAGCTTAGACACCTATTCACCCCTCCACTTT. Looking up the rest from reference TRBV7-6 and TRBJ1-6 gives the full variable domain: GAGVSQSPRYKVTKRGQDVALRCDPISGHVSLYWYRQALGQGPEFLTYFNYEAQQDKSGLPNDRFSAERPEGSISTLTIQRTEQRDSAMYRCASSLDTYSPLHFGNGTRLTVT.

J is TRBJ2-1 and V is TRBV7-9; TRBD2 is a possible D gene (6 bases). The V end was cut by 7 bases, the J end by 4 bases, with 14 bases between. Germline assignment: CDR1 SEHNR and CDR2 FQNEAQ (reference sequence). CDR3 size: 14 residues. Here the CDR3 DNA reads TGTGCCAGCATCCCGGGACTTATATACAATGAGCAGTTCTTC. Translated, it gives CASIPGLIYNEQFF.

This clone was detected once. The CDR3 coding sequence is TGTGCCAGCACCCGGACTAGCGGGGGCTACAATGAGCAGTTCTTC. Protein product: CASTRTSGGYNEQFF. The chain combines TRBV6-5 with TRBJ2-1; 13 nucleotides match TRBD2. Losses at the gene ends were 7 bases for V and 3 bases for J; bases not matched to a gene: 3. This CDR3 spans 15 amino acids. The germline gives CDR1 MNHEY, CDR2 SVGAGI.

V usage is TRBV5-6 and J usage is TRBJ2-1; D is perhaps TRBD2 (6 bases). Germline V lookup: CDR1 SGHDT, CDR2 YYEEEE. The V end was cut by 0 bases, the J end by 8 bases, with 12 bases between. CDR3 length: 14 residues. The CDR3 DNA reads TGTGCCAGCAGCTTGGCCAGTACTAGCCATGAGCAGTTCTTC. Translated, it gives CASSLASTSHEQFF.

This clone was counted once. The chain combines TRBV11-1 with TRBJ2-7, with D possibly TRBD2 on 5 matching bases. V shed 5 bases and J shed 5 bases, with 19 bases lying between them. Germline V CDR1 and CDR2: SGHAT, FQDESV (reference sequence). CDR3 length equals 15 residues. The CDR3 sequence: CASSPHISDGNEQYF. CDR3 DNA: TGTGCCAGCAGCCCCCATATCTCGGACGGGAACGAGCAGTACTTC. Full variable domain (outside the CDR3, taken from reference TRBV11-1 and TRBJ2-7): EAEVAQSPRYKITEKSQAVAFWCDPISGHATLYWYRQILGQGPELLVQFQDESVVDDSQLPKDRFSAERLKGVDSTLKIQPAELGDSAMYLCASSPHISDGNEQYFGPGTRLTVT.

The gene calls are TRBV6-5 and TRBJ1-2; D is unclear. Trimming removed 0 bases at V and 2 bases at J, with 4 bases between. Germline loops: CDR1 MNHEY, CDR2 SVGAGI. This CDR3 contains 13 residues. CDR3 sequence reads: CASSYSPNYGYTF. CDR3 nucleotide sequence: TGTGCCAGCAGTTACTCTCCAAACTATGGCTACACCTTC.

The chain has TRBV30 and TRBJ1-5, with 7 bases fitting TRBD1. The CDR3 has 14 residues. Germline lookup yields CDR1 GTSNPN and CDR2 SVGIG (reference sequence). The V segment lost 3 bases and the J segment 6 bases; nucleotides outside the gene matches: 8. In nucleotides, the CDR3 is TGTGCCTGGAGCGCTACAGGGGAGGCTCAGCCCCAGCATTTT. Translating it yields CAWSATGEAQPQHF.

The chain couples TRBV6-6 to TRBJ2-1; 14 bases fit TRBD2. The V gene end was trimmed by 6 bases and the J gene end by 6 bases; junction bases not matched to a gene: 4. The length of the CDR3 is 15 residues. Germline V gene lookup returns CDR1 MNHNY and CDR2 SVGAGI (reference sequence). In DNA, the CDR3 is TGTGCCAGCAGCCGAGGACTAGCGGGAGGCAATGAGCAGTTCTTC. Translating gives CASSRGLAGGNEQFF.

The chain employs TRBV19 and TRBJ1-1, with a weak D call TRBD1 (5 bases). The CDR3 length is 14 residues. Trimming left V 4 bases short and J 4 bases short, with 13 bases between. Germline V gene sequence: CDR1 LNHDA, CDR2 SQIVND (reference sequence). The CDR3 coding sequence is TGTGCCAGTAGTAGAGAGGGGAGGGGCACTGAAGCTTTCTTT. Its translation: CASSREGRGTEAFF.

This chain uses TRBV11-2 with TRBJ1-1; 11 bases are a match to TRBD1. CDR1 and CDR2 (germline): SGHAT, FQNNGV. The V gene end was trimmed by 5 bases and the J gene end by 4 bases; junction bases not matched to a gene: 15. This CDR3 region has 18 residues. CDR3: CASSPLPGQGVGGTEAFF. Written as DNA, the CDR3 is TGTGCCAGCAGCCCCCTACCGGGACAGGGGGTAGGAGGCACTGAAGCTTTCTTT.